This is a list of T cell receptor beta chains from one sample in a study of CD8+CD57+ T cells in acquired aplastic anemia. TCRdb independently ran MiXCR on the reads; one entry per CDR3 protein. The table records about half a million distinct CDR3 sequences, less than 35% of them present only once. The sample consisted of sorted CD4+, CD8+, or CD8+CD57+ T cells (not recorded which) from PBMCs. The receptor source for this set is a human donor with aplastic anemia. CDR3s include the opening cysteine and the closing phenylalanine or tryptophan. A D gene is named only where the DNA matches it firmly. For some rows the clone size is stated as once, few or many, or as a class when expanded; others skip it.

clone_size,j_call,d_call,v_call,cdr3_nt,cdr3_aa
NA,TRBJ1-2,NA,TRBV2,TGTGCCAGCAGAATCCCTCGGGGCTACACCTTC,CASRIPRGYTF
few,TRBJ1-2,NA,TRBV3-1,TGTGCCAGCAGCCACCTAGAGGGGTATGGCTACACCTTC,CASSHLEGYGYTF
few,TRBJ2-1,TRBD2,TRBV7-8,TGTGCCAGCAGCATAGCGGGGGGACCCCTAAATGAGCAGTTCTTC,CASSIAGGPLNEQFF
many,TRBJ2-7,TRBD2,TRBV20-1,TGCAGTGCTTCCCGGGGGAGCGGGGGGGTGTCAAGCCACGAGCAGTACTTC,CSASRGSGGVSSHEQYF
few,TRBJ2-1,TRBD2,TRBV20-1,TGCAGTGCTAGAGAATGGAAAACCGGGACTAGCGATGAGCAGTTCTTC,CSAREWKTGTSDEQFF
many,TRBJ2-3,TRBD2,TRBV2,TGTGCCAGCAGAAGGACTAGCGGGAGATCAGATACGCAGTATTTT,CASRRTSGRSDTQYF
NA,TRBJ1-3,NA,TRBV12-3/TRBV12-4,TGTGCCAGCAGTTTAAATATTCAGGCTGGAAACACCATATATTTT,CASSLNIQAGNTIYF
NA,TRBJ2-7,TRBD2,TRBV13,TGTGCCAGCAGCAACAGCCGGCGGGGGGCCTCCGAGCAGTACTTC,CASSNSRRGASEQYF
few,TRBJ1-2,NA,TRBV5-4,TGTGCCAGCAGCTTGTGGGCCGACAGGCCTAACTATGGCTACACCTTC,CASSLWADRPNYGYTF
many,TRBJ1-2,TRBD1,TRBV4-3,TGCGCCAGCAGCCAAGATCTCGACAGGGCTGGCTATGGCTACACCTTC,CASSQDLDRAGYGYTF
many,TRBJ1-3,NA,TRBV25-1,TGTGCCAGCAGTGATACCCGGAGCTCTGGAAACACCATATATTTT,CASSDTRSSGNTIYF
NA,TRBJ1-2,NA,TRBV19,TGTGCCAGTGGGGGGGATGGCTACACCTTC,CASGGDGYTF
NA,TRBJ1-1,TRBD1,TRBV6-1,TGTGCCAGCAGGGGACGACAGGGGCCTGAAGCTTTCTTT,CASRGRQGPEAFF
NA,TRBJ1-2,NA,TRBV29-1,TGCAGCGTCCCCAGCGGCAGGGGAGGGGGCTACACCTTC,CSVPSGRGGGYTF
few,TRBJ2-7,TRBD2,TRBV5-1,TGCGCCAGCAGCTTGCAAACTAGCGGGAGGCGGTCCTACGAGCAGTACTTC,CASSLQTSGRRSYEQYF
few,TRBJ1-2,NA,TRBV12-5,TGTGCTAGTGGTTTGACCACAGGGACCCTAGCCTATGGCTACACCTTC,CASGLTTGTLAYGYTF
NA,TRBJ1-2,TRBD1,TRBV3-1,TGTGCCAGCAGCCAAGAGACAGGGTACAGAGGCTACACCTTC,CASSQETGYRGYTF
few,TRBJ1-2,NA,TRBV27,TGTGCCAGCCCCCGTACTGGCTACACCTTC,CASPRTGYTF
once,TRBJ2-6,TRBD1,TRBV19,TGTGCCAGTAGCTTAGCGACAGGGGGCCGGGCTGGGGCCAACGTCCTGACTTTC,CASSLATGGRAGANVLTF
NA,TRBJ2-7,NA,TRBV24-1,TGTGCCACCAGGAGTTCCTACGAGCAGTACTTC,CATRSSYEQYF
many,TRBJ1-5,NA,TRBV6-5,TGTGCCAGCAGCTACTCTTCGGGGCAGCCCCAGCATTTT,CASSYSSGQPQHF
few,TRBJ1-3,NA,TRBV4-2,TGTGCCAGCAGCCAAGAGACAGCCTCTGGAAACACCATATATTTT,CASSQETASGNTIYF
many,TRBJ1-3,NA,TRBV2,TGTGCCAGCAGTGTGGGGGCTAGGATTTGGGATGGAAACACCATATATTTT,CASSVGARIWDGNTIYF
many,TRBJ1-1,NA,TRBV29-1,TGCAGCGTTGTAGTATCGGGTTCTGAAGCTTTCTTT,CSVVVSGSEAFF
NA,TRBJ1-2,TRBD1,TRBV10-1,TGCGCCAGCAGGGGACAGGGGGGACAGCATCGCTATGGCTACACCTTC,CASRGQGGQHRYGYTF
many,TRBJ2-7,NA,TRBV19,TGTGCCAGTAGTGAGGGGGAAATAGGCTACGAGCAGTACTTC,CASSEGEIGYEQYF
NA,TRBJ2-7,NA,TRBV29-1,TGCAGCGTTGAAGAAGATGGCTACGAGCAGTACTTC,CSVEEDGYEQYF
NA,TRBJ2-2,NA,TRBV5-4,TGTGCCAGCAGCTCCGGAGGGCAGGAGCACACCGGGGAGCTGTTTTTT,CASSSGGQEHTGELFF
NA,TRBJ1-1,TRBD1,TRBV10-3,TGTGCCACCAAGACAGGGGTGAGTGAAGCTTTCTTT,CATKTGVSEAFF
many,TRBJ1-2,NA,TRBV12-3/TRBV12-4,TGTGCCAGCAGCAGCATGGGAAACTATGGCTACACCTTC,CASSSMGNYGYTF
NA,TRBJ2-1,TRBD2,TRBV7-2,TGTGCCAGCAGCTTAGCACTAGCGGATTACAATGAGCAGTTCTTC,CASSLALADYNEQFF
many,TRBJ1-4,NA,TRBV19,TGTGCCAGTAGTACGGGACGGCTGAATGAAAAACTGTTTTTT,CASSTGRLNEKLFF
NA,TRBJ1-1,TRBD1,TRBV12-3/TRBV12-4,TGTGCCAGCAGTAGCGGGACAGGGGTCCGTTCTTTGATGAACACTGAAGCTTTCTTT,CASSSGTGVRSLMNTEAFF
few,TRBJ1-1,NA,TRBV30,TGTGCCTGGAGTTTGGGTCGGCGGCGGAACACTGAAGCTTTCTTT,CAWSLGRRRNTEAFF
many,TRBJ2-5,NA,TRBV7-9,TGTGCCAGCATCGTCGCAAAGGATTCCGAGACCCAGTACTTC,CASIVAKDSETQYF
few,TRBJ1-1,NA,TRBV20-1,TGCAGTGCTAGAGCAGGCAGCCCGAACACTGAAGCTTTCTTT,CSARAGSPNTEAFF
few,TRBJ2-7,TRBD1,TRBV6-5,TGTGCCAGCAGTTACTCGGGCAGGGGGACCGGTGAGCAGTACTTC,CASSYSGRGTGEQYF
few,TRBJ2-7,TRBD1,TRBV27,TGTGCCAGCGGACCGATAGGGACAGGCTACGAGCAGTACTTC,CASGPIGTGYEQYF
NA,TRBJ1-2,TRBD1,TRBV9,TGTGCCAGCAGCGGCGGACAGGGACTTCAAGGCTACACCTTC,CASSGGQGLQGYTF
NA,TRBJ2-7,TRBD2,TRBV20-1,TGCAGTGCTAGAGCTTGGACTAGCGGGAGGTACGAGCAGTACTTC,CSARAWTSGRYEQYF
many,TRBJ1-6,NA,TRBV6-5,TGTGCCAGCAGTTATCTTGGTTCACCCCTCCACTTT,CASSYLGSPLHF
many,TRBJ2-7,NA,TRBV7-9,TGTGCCAGCAGGTCGAGAGGCGACGGGAGATACGAGCAGTACTTC,CASRSRGDGRYEQYF
many,TRBJ1-2,NA,TRBV20-1,TGCAGTGCTAGTGCTCAGTTCTTAGGGCCCACGGGTGGCTACACCTTC,CSASAQFLGPTGGYTF
NA,TRBJ2-7,NA,TRBV24-1,TGTGCCCCCCTTGGTAGGGCTGGCGAGCAGTACTTC,CAPLGRAGEQYF
once,TRBJ2-7,TRBD2,TRBV15,TGTGCCACCAGCAGGGGACTAGCGGGAGCCGAGCAGTACTTC,CATSRGLAGAEQYF
NA,TRBJ2-3,TRBD2,TRBV10-3,TGTGCCAGTATTAGCGGGACTAGCAGGGATACGCAGTATTTT,CASISGTSRDTQYF
once,TRBJ1-2,NA,TRBV29-1,TGCAGCCTCAACGGAGGGAAAGGCTACACCTTC,CSLNGGKGYTF
many,TRBJ2-7,NA,TRBV9,TGTGCCAGCAGTATAGGAGGAGTCTACGAGCAGTACTTC,CASSIGGVYEQYF
few,TRBJ2-2,NA,TRBV7-9,TGTGCCAGCAGTCAACAGGGCACCGGGGAGCTGTTTTTT,CASSQQGTGELFF
NA,TRBJ2-7,TRBD2,TRBV25-1,TGTGCCAGCAGGGTGCCGGGACTAGCGGGAGACTACGAGCAGTACTTC,CASRVPGLAGDYEQYF
many,TRBJ2-7,TRBD2,TRBV20-1,TGCAGTGCTAGAGTAGCGGGAGCGTTTTACGAGCAGTACTTC,CSARVAGAFYEQYF
NA,TRBJ2-3,TRBD2,TRBV25-1,TGTGCCAGCAGCCGTGAACCGGGATCGCGGGGGACCACAGATACGCAGTATTTT,CASSREPGSRGTTDTQYF
many,TRBJ1-6,TRBD1,TRBV6-1,TGTGCCAGCAGTGCCGGGACAGGGCTTTCACCCCTCCACTTT,CASSAGTGLSPLHF
many,TRBJ2-7,NA,TRBV4-3,TGCGCCAGCAGCCCCCTCAGTAAGTACGAGCAGTACTTC,CASSPLSKYEQYF
once,TRBJ1-3,TRBD1,TRBV29-1,TGCAGCGTTCGCCGGGGACAGGAGAACACCATATATTTT,CSVRRGQENTIYF